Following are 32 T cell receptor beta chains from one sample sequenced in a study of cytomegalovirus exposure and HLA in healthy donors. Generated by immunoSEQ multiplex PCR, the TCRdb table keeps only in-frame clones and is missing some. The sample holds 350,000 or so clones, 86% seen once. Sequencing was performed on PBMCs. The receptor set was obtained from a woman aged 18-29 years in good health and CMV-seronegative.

CDR3 region: CSGVVENEQFF. The CDR3 coding sequence is TGCAGTGGCGTGGTAGAGAATGAGCAGTTCTTC. The V gene is TRBV20-1, the J gene TRBJ2-1, with no clear D. The germline V gene encodes CDR1 DFQATT and CDR2 SNEGSKA (reference sequence). The CDR3 runs to 11 residues. With 7 bases removed from V and 7 bases from J, the gap between germline ends came to 11 bases.

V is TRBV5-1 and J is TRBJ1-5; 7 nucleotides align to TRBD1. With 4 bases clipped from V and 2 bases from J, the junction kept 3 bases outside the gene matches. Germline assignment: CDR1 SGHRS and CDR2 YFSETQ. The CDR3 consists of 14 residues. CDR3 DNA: TGCGCCAGCAGCACAGGGACAGGCAATCAGCCCCAGCATTTT. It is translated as CASSTGTGNQPQHF.

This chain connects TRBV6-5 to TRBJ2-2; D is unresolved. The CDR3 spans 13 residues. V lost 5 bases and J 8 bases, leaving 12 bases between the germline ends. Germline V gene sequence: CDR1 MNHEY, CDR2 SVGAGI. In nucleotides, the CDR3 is TGTGCCAGCAGTACGCCTAGTTCAGGGGAGCTGTTTTTT. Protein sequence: CASSTPSSGELFF.

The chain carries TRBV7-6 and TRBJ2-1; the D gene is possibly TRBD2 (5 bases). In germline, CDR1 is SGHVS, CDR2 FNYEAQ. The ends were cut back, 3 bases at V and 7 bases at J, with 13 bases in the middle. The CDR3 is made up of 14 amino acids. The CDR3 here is CASSFRDIANEQFF. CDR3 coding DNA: TGTGCCAGCAGCTTCCGGGATATTGCGAATGAGCAGTTCTTC.

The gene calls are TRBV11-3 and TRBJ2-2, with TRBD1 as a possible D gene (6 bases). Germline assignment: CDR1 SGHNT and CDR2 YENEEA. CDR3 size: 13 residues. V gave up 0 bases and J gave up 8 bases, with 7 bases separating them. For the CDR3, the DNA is TGTGCCAGCAGCTTAGAACAGGGAGGGGAGCTGTTTTTT. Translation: CASSLEQGGELFF.

The CDR3 reads CASSFNADYEQYF. DNA for the CDR3: TGTGCCAGCAGCTTCAACGCAGACTACGAGCAGTACTTC. The chain is built from TRBV11-1 and TRBJ2-7; D is unresolved. Germline values: CDR1 SGHAT, CDR2 FQDESV (reference sequence). This CDR3 contains 13 residues. Trimming took 3 bases from V and 3 from J, leaving 9 bases between them.

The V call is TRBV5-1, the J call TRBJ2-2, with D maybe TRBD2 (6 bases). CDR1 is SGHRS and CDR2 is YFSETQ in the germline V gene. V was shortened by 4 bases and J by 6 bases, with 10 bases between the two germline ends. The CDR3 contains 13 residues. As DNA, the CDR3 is TGCGCCAGCAGCCAGGGACTTCCCGGGGAGCTGTTTTTT. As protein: CASSQGLPGELFF.

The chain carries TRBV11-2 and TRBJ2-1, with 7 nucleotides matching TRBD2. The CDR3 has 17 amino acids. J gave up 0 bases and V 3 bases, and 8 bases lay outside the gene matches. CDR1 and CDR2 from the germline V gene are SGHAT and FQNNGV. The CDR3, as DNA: TGTGCCAGCAGCTTCCTAGCGGCCAAGAGCTCCTACAATGAGCAGTTCTTC. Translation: CASSFLAAKSSYNEQFF.

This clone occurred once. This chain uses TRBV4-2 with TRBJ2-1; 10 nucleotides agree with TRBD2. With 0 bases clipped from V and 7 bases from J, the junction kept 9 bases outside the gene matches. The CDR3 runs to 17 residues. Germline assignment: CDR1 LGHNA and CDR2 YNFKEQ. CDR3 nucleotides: TGTGCCAGCAGCCAAGACTCGCTAGCGGGAGACGGTAATGAGCAGTTCTTC. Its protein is CASSQDSLAGDGNEQFF.

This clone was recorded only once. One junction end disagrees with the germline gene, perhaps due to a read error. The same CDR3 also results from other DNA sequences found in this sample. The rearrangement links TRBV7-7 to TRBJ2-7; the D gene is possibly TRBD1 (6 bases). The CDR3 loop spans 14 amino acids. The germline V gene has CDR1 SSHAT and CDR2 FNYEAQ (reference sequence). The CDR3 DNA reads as TGTGCTAGCAGCTTAGACAGGTCTTCCTACGAGCAGTACTTC. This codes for CASSLDRSSYEQYF.

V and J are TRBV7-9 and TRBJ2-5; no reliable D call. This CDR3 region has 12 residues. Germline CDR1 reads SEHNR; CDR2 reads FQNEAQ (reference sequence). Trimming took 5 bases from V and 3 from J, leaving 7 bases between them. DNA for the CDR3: TGTGCCAGCAGCGGAGTAGAAGAGACCCAGTACTTC. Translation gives CASSGVEETQYF.

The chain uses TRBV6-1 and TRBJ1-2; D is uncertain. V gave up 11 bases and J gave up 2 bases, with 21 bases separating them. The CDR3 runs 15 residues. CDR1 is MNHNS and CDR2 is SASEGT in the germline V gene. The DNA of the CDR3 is TGTGCCGGAACCCATGTGCGGCCCAAGAACTATGGCTACACCTTC. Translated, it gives CAGTHVRPKNYGYTF.

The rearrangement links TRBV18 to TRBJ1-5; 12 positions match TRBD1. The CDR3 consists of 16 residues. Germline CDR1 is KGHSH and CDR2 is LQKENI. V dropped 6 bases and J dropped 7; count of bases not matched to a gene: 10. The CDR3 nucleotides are TGTGCCAGCTCCCCAGGGGGACAGGGGGCCCGACAGCCCCAGCATTTT. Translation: CASSPGGQGARQPQHF.

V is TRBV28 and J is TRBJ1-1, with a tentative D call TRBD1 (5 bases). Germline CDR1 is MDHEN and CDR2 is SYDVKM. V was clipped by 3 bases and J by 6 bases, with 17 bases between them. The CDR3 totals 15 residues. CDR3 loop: CASSLILRVRAEAFF. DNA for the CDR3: TGTGCCAGCAGTTTGATTTTACGAGTCAGGGCTGAAGCTTTCTTT.

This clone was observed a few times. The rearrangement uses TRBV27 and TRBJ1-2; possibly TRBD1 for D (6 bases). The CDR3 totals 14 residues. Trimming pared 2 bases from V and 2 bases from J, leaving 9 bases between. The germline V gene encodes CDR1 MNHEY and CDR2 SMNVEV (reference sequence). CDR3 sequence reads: CASSLGQGNYGYTF. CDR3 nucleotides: TGTGCCAGCAGTTTAGGGCAGGGGAACTATGGCTACACCTTC.

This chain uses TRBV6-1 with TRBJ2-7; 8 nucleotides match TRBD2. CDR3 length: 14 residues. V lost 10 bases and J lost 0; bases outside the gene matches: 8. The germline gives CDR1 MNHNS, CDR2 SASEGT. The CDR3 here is CATVSGISSYEQYF. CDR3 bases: TGTGCCACCGTTAGCGGGATAAGCTCCTACGAGCAGTACTTC.

Here the CDR3 DNA reads TGTGCCAGCAGCTTCGACAGGGTCGAGCAGTACTTC. Translation gives CASSFDRVEQYF. V gene TRBV7-2 combines with J gene TRBJ2-7, with 7 nucleotides matching TRBD1. Germline values: CDR1 SGHTA, CDR2 FQGNSA. V was pared by 3 bases and J by 6 bases, with 2 bases of the junction left unmatched. The CDR3 is 12 amino acids. Variable domain in full (rest from reference TRBV7-2 and TRBJ2-7): GAGVSQSPSNKVTEKGKDVELRCDPISGHTALYWYRQSLGQGLEFLIYFQGNSAPDKSGLPSDRFSAERTGGSVSTLTIQRTQQEDSAVYLCASSFDRVEQYFGPGTRLTVT.

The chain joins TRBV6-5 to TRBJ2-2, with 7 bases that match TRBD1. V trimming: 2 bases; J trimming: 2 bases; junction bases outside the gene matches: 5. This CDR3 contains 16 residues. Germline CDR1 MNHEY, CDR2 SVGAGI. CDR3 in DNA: TGTGCCAGCAGTTACACTGACAGGGTTAACACCGGGGAGCTGTTTTTT. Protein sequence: CASSYTDRVNTGELFF.

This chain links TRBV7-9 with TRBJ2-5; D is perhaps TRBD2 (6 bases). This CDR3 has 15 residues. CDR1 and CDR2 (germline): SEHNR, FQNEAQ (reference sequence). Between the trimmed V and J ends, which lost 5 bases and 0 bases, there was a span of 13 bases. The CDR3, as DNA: TGTGCCAGCAGCCCGGGGGACTGGAACCAAGAGACCCAGTACTTC. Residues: CASSPGDWNQETQYF.

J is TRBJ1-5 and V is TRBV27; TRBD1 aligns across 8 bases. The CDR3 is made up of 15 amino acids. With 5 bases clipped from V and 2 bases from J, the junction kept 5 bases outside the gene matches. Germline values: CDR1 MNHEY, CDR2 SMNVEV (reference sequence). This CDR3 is CASSPGTGRNQPQHF. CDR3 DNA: TGTGCCAGCAGTCCAGGGACAGGTCGCAATCAGCCCCAGCATTTT.

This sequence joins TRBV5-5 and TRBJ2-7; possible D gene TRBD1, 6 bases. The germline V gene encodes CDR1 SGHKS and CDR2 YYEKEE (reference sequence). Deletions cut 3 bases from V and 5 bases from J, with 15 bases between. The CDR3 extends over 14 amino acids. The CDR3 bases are TGTGCCAGCAGCTCGGGACATCCGCTGAACGAGCAGTACTTC. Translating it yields CASSSGHPLNEQYF. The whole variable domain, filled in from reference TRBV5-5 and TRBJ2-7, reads DAGVTQSPTHLIKTRGQQVTLRCSPISGHKSVSWYQQVLGQGPQFIFQYYEKEERGRGNFPDRFSARQFPNYSSELNVNALLLGDSALYLCASSSGHPLNEQYFGPGTRLTVT.

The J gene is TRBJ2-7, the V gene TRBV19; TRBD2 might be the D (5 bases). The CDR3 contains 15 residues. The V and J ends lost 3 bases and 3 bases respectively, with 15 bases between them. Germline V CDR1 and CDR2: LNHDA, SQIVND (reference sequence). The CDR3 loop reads CASSIASSRIYEQYF. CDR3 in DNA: TGTGCCAGTAGTATTGCGTCTAGCCGAATCTACGAGCAGTACTTC.

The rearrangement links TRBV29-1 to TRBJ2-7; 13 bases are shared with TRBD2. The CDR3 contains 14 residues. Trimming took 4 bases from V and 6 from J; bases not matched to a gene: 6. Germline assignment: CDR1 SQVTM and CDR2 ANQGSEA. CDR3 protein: CSVARTSGSGEQYF. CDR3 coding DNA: TGCAGCGTTGCCCGGACTAGCGGGAGTGGCGAGCAGTACTTC.

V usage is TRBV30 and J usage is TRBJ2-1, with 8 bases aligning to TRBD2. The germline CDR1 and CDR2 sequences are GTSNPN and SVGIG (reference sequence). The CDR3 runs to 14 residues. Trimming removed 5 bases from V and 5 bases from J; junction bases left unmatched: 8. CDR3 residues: CAWASSGLNNEQFF. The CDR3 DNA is TGTGCCTGGGCTTCTAGCGGGCTTAACAATGAGCAGTTCTTC. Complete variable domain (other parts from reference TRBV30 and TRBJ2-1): SQTIHQWPATLVQPVGSPLSLECTVEGTSNPNLYWYRQAAGRGLQLLFYSVGIGQISSEVPQNLSASRPQDRQFILSSKKLLLSDSGFYLCAWASSGLNNEQFFGPGTRLTVL.

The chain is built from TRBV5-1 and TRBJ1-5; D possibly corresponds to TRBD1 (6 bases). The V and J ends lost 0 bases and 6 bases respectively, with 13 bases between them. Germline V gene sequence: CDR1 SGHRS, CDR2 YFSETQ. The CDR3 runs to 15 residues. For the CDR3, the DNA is TGCGCCAGCAGCTTGGAAGGGGGGGTAGGTCAGCCCCAGCATTTT. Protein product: CASSLEGGVGQPQHF.

The CDR3 sequence is CASAMGGTGVGYEQYF. CDR3 in DNA: TGTGCCAGTGCTATGGGGGGGACAGGGGTTGGCTACGAGCAGTACTTC. The V and J genes are TRBV27 and TRBJ2-7; 10 positions agree with TRBD1. With V trimmed by 9 bases and J by 3 bases, 14 bases remained unmatched. The CDR3 has 16 residues. Per the germline V gene, CDR1 is MNHEY and CDR2 is SMNVEV (reference sequence).

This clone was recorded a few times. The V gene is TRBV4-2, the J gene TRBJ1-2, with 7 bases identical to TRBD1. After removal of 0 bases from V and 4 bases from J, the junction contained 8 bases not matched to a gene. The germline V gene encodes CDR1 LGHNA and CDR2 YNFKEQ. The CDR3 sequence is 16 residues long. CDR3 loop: CASSQDRQGDVYGYTF. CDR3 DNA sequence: TGTGCCAGCAGCCAAGACAGGCAGGGGGATGTCTATGGCTACACCTTC.

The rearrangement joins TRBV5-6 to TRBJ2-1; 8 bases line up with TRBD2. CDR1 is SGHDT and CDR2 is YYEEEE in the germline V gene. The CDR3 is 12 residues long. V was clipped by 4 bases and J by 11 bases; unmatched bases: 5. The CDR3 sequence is CASSLGLGQQFF. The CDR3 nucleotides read TGTGCCAGCAGCCTGGGACTAGGCCAGCAGTTCTTC. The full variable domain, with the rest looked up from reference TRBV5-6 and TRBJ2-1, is DAGVTQSPTHLIKTRGQQVTLRCSPKSGHDTVSWYQQALGQGPQFIFQYYEEEERQRGNFPDRFSGHQFPNYSSELNVNALLLGDSALYLCASSLGLGQQFFGPGTRLTVL.

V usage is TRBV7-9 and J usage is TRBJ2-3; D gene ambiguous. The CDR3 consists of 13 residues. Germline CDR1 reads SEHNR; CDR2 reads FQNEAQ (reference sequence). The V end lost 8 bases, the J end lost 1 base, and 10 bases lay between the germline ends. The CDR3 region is CASLVSRTDTQYF. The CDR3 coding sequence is TGTGCCAGCTTAGTTTCCCGCACAGATACGCAGTATTTT.

CDR3 region: CATLLDSTGYTF. DNA of the CDR3: TGTGCCACCTTATTGGACAGTACTGGCTACACCTTC. V and J are TRBV28 and TRBJ1-2; D may be TRBD1 (6 bases). The CDR3 covers 12 residues. The ends were cut back, 10 bases at V and 7 bases at J, with 16 bases in the middle. Germline V gene sequence: CDR1 MDHEN, CDR2 SYDVKM.

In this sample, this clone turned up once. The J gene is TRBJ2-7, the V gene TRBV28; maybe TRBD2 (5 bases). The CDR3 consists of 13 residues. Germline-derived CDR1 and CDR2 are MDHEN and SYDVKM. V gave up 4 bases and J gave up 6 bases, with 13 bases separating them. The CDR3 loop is CASSSLNGVEQYF. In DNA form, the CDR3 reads TGTGCCAGCAGTTCTCTGAACGGGGTCGAGCAGTACTTC.

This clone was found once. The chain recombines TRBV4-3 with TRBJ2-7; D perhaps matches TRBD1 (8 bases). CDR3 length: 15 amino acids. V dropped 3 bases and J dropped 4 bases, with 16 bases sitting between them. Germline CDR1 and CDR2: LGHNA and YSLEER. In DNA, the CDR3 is TGCGCCAGCAGCCAGACCGACAGGGGAGGGTACGAGCAGTACTTC. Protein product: CASSQTDRGGYEQYF.